The 20 T cell receptor beta chains below come from one sample, sequenced in a study of response to subunit inactivated influenza vaccine. TCRdb analysed the RT-PCR reads with MiXCR anew, one entry per CDR3 protein. The profile shows 450,000 to 600,000 distinct CDR3 sequences, approximately 7.8% of them singletons. The sample was PBMCs from blood, taken less than 30 months after vaccination. These receptor sequences come from a man aged 45-69 years who received an inactivated influenza vaccine.

This rearrangement joins TRBV6-2 or TRBV6-3 to TRBJ1-2; no clear D gene. The V gene's germline CDR1 is MNHEY and CDR2 SVGEGT. V was pared by 6 bases and J by 4 bases, with 9 bases between. The CDR3 has 12 amino acids. Here the CDR3 DNA reads TGTGCCAGCAGAACCTGGAGCTATGGCTACACCTTC. Translation gives CASRTWSYGYTF.

This clonotype has only a few counts. V and J are TRBV6-1 and TRBJ2-7; TRBD2 is a possible D gene (5 bases). The CDR3 is made up of 13 amino acids. Trimming removed 8 bases from V and 0 bases from J, with 11 bases in between. Germline V lookup: CDR1 MNHNS, CDR2 SASEGT. For the CDR3, the DNA is TGTGCCAGCGCCCGTGGACTCTCCTACGAGCAGTACTTC. Amino acids: CASARGLSYEQYF.

The genes are TRBV10-3 and TRBJ2-1; the match to TRBD2 covers 9 bases. V lost 6 bases to trimming and J lost 9 bases; unmatched junction nucleotides: 6. Germline CDR1 is ENHRY and CDR2 is SYGVKD. The CDR3 covers 13 residues. The DNA for the CDR3 is TGTGCCATCAGGGGACTAGCCCTAAGTGAGCAGTTCTTC. Encoded protein: CAIRGLALSEQFF.

The chain joins TRBV7-2 to TRBJ2-7; 8 bases line up with TRBD1. This CDR3 contains 15 residues. V was pared by 2 bases and J by 2 bases, with 5 bases of the junction left unmatched. CDR1 is SGHTA, CDR2 FQGNSA, per germline. Here the CDR3 reads CASSLQGAVTYEQYF. The CDR3 DNA follows: TGTGCCAGCAGCTTACAGGGGGCCGTAACCTACGAGCAGTACTTC.

V is TRBV7-8 and J is TRBJ1-1; D not resolved. CDR1 is SGHVS and CDR2 is FQNEAQ in the germline V gene. The CDR3 length is 14 residues. V was cut by 0 bases and J by 0 bases, with 5 bases left in between. DNA of the CDR3: TGTGCCAGCAGCTTAGCGCTAGTGAACACTGAAGCTTTCTTT. Residues: CASSLALVNTEAFF.

The J gene is TRBJ2-4, the V gene TRBV7-2; D gene uncertain. CDR3 length: 16 residues. The germline CDR1 and CDR2 sequences are SGHTA and FQGNSA. V lost 5 bases and J lost 0, with 14 bases in between. The CDR3 coding sequence is TGTGCCAGCAGCCAACACATCACCCAAGCCAAAAACATTCAGTACTTC. Translated, it gives CASSQHITQAKNIQYF.

This clonotype was counted between two and nine times. V usage is TRBV15 and J usage is TRBJ1-2; D gene unclear. The CDR3 is 14 residues long. The germline CDR1 and CDR2 sequences are LNHNV and YYDKDF (reference sequence). The ends were cut back, 3 bases at V and 6 bases at J, with 14 bases in the middle. CDR3 nucleotides: TGTGCCACCAGCAGGGACCGGGCTGGACATGGCTACACCTTC. Translated, it gives CATSRDRAGHGYTF.

There are many counts of this clonotype. The chain uses TRBV5-1 and TRBJ2-5; no firm D call. Per the germline V gene, CDR1 is SGHRS and CDR2 is YFSETQ. The ends were cut back, 1 base at V and 1 base at J, with 8 bases in the middle. The CDR3 is 14 residues long. CDR3 in amino acids: CASSLPEIQETQYF. CDR3 nucleotides: TGCGCCAGCAGCTTGCCGGAAATCCAAGAGACCCAGTACTTC.

The chain joins TRBV10-3 to TRBJ2-1; tentatively, D is TRBD2 (5 bases). The germline gives CDR1 ENHRY, CDR2 SYGVKD. This CDR3 region has 17 residues. Trimming shortened V by 3 bases and J by 2 bases, and 17 bases separated the two germline ends. CDR3 nucleotide sequence: TGTGCCATCAGTGAAGGTTTTGGGCGGGTGGCCTACAATGAGCAGTTCTTC. It translates to CAISEGFGRVAYNEQFF.

This clonotype was counted many times. The chain is built from TRBV3-1 and TRBJ2-7; 7 bases are a match to TRBD1. Germline V gives CDR1 LGHDT, CDR2 YNNKEL (reference sequence). The CDR3 spans 14 residues. V trimming: 9 bases; J trimming: 4 bases; junction bases outside the gene matches: 12. CDR3 sequence: CARDVSGTVYEQYF. DNA of the CDR3: TGTGCCAGAGACGTATCCGGGACAGTATACGAGCAGTACTTC.

This clonotype occurred many times. The genes are TRBV20-1 and TRBJ2-7; 7 bases are shared with TRBD2. The CDR3 loop spans 14 amino acids. V dropped 6 bases and J dropped 5; count of bases not matched to a gene: 13. CDR1 and CDR2 from the germline V gene are DFQATT and SNEGSKA (reference sequence). The DNA of the CDR3 is TGCAGTGCAAACCCCCAGCGGGAATTGAACGAGCAGTACTTC. It encodes CSANPQRELNEQYF.

There are a few counts of this clonotype. J is TRBJ2-5 and V is TRBV5-4; no clear D gene. CDR3 length: 13 residues. V shed 0 bases and J shed 2 bases, with 5 bases lying between them. Germline CDR1 and CDR2: SGHNT and YYREEE (reference sequence). In DNA form, the CDR3 reads TGTGCCAGCAGCTTGGCCGAACAAGAGACCCAGTACTTC. It encodes CASSLAEQETQYF.

This clonotype was detected ten times or more. This chain uses TRBV14 with TRBJ2-7, with 9 bases identical to TRBD1. CDR1 is SGHDN and CDR2 is FVKESK in the germline V gene. V gave up 2 bases and J gave up 3 bases; unmatched junction bases: 5. This CDR3 comprises 15 residues. CDR3: CASSQYYRGLYEQYF. CDR3 DNA sequence: TGTGCCAGCAGCCAATACTACAGGGGGCTCTACGAGCAGTACTTC.

The table lists this clonotype with many counts. This chain uses TRBV29-1 with TRBJ2-3; D gene uncertain. V was pared by 8 bases and J by 4 bases, with 10 bases between. This CDR3 comprises 11 residues. The germline CDR1 and CDR2 sequences are SQVTM and ANQGSEA. CDR3 amino acids: CSIYRADTQYF. The CDR3 bases are TGCAGCATCTACAGAGCAGATACGCAGTATTTT.

The genes are TRBV12-1 and TRBJ1-5. TRBV12-1 is classified as a pseudogene. This CDR3 region has 16 residues. The CDR3 coding sequence is TGTGCCAGCAGCTTTTTCACGGTTTTGGGCAATCAGCCCCAGCATTTT. Residues: CASSFFTVLGNQPQHF.

This clonotype has just a few counts. V is TRBV23-1 and J is TRBJ2-3; a weak D match, TRBD1 (6 bases). TRBV23-1 is given ORF status, its function remaining uncertain. With 3 bases removed from V and 6 bases from J, the gap between germline ends came to 13 bases. This CDR3 is built from 14 residues. The DNA for the CDR3 is TGCGCCAGCAGTCATCCCAGGACAGCCGATACGCAGTATTTT. Its translation: CASSHPRTADTQYF.

V gene TRBV11-3 combines with J gene TRBJ2-1; D gene uncertain. This CDR3 is 13 amino acids long. Germline V gives CDR1 SGHNT, CDR2 YENEEA. V gave up 0 bases and J gave up 6 bases, with 6 bases separating them. The CDR3 region has the DNA TGTGCCAGCAGCTTAGAACACCTCAATGAGCAGTTCTTC. It codes for CASSLEHLNEQFF.

The CDR3 loop is CASSLARASYNSPLHF. The CDR3 DNA follows: TGTGCCAGCAGCTTAGCCAGGGCGTCCTATAATTCACCCCTCCACTTT. This chain uses TRBV11-2 with TRBJ1-6; D perhaps matches TRBD1 (5 bases). The CDR3 covers 16 residues. CDR1 is SGHAT, CDR2 FQNNGV, per germline. The V end was cut by 1 base, the J end by 1 base, with 8 bases between.

The chain links TRBV6-2 or TRBV6-3 to TRBJ1-1; 8 nucleotides align to TRBD1. The V gene's germline CDR1 is MNHEY and CDR2 SVGEGT. This CDR3 spans 15 amino acids. V gave up 6 bases and J gave up 1 base; unmatched junction bases: 7. The CDR3 coding sequence is TGTGCCAGCAGGACTGCAGGGGGCGCGAACACTGAAGCTTTCTTT. Its protein product is CASRTAGGANTEAFF.

This clonotype was observed a few times. The rearrangement joins TRBV24-1 to TRBJ2-1, with TRBD1 matching 9 bases. Germline assignment: CDR1 KGHDR and CDR2 SFDVKD. This CDR3 is 17 amino acids long. After removal of 3 bases from V and 4 bases from J, the junction contained 9 bases not matched to a gene. The CDR3 here is CATSDQNRGRRYNEQFF. The CDR3 DNA sequence: TGTGCCACCAGTGATCAAAACAGGGGGCGGCGGTACAATGAGCAGTTCTTC.